The clone carrying this TCR beta chain was seen a few times. This CDR3 region has 16 residues. Trimming pared 3 bases from V and 3 bases from J, leaving 17 bases between. Germline V gene lookup returns CDR1 KGHSH and CDR2 LQKENI. Per the original methods: Estimated nucleated cell counts came from reference gene primer amplification. Produced via immunoSEQ multiplex PCR; TCRdb's table is partial and in-frame only. The V and J calls and clone size are taken from that table; D and trimming were inferred from the DNA. Counted here are over 250,000 clones, less than 90% occurring once; the ten biggest clones make up roughly 14%. This sample is drawn from a study of blood T cell repertoires in COVID-19. Looking at the study overall: Spain, Italy and the United States supplied samples that represented acute and convalescent COVID-19. T cells, B-cell-depleted T cells, or PBMCs provided the cDNA or gDNA that served as material.

The clonotype comes from a human donor in a cohort sampled during active COVID-19. The source material was peripheral blood. The J gene is TRBJ2-5, the V gene TRBV18; D may be TRBD2 (5 bases). CDR3: CASSPRVAAQKETQYF. CDR3 in DNA: TGTGCCAGCTCACCGAGGGTGGCGGCTCAAAAAGAGACCCAGTACTTC.